These 4 T cell receptor beta chains originate from one sample sequenced in a study of shared clonotypes between healthy human individuals (dated by TCRdb to about 2020). Libraries came from the immunoSEQ multiplex PCR assay. TCRdb's version of the immuneACCESS table is confined to in-frame rearrangements and falls short of the full clone set. An unresolved V gene accounts for under half of the shortfall where checked; the remainder is of unknown origin. The sample profile shows 450,000 to 550,000 clones; about four fifths of them were found once. Roughly 13% of the sample belongs to the ten largest clones. The sample consisted of PBMCs. These TCRs come from a woman between 40 and 50 years old in good health. Some clones in this sample may be carry-over from other donors' samples.

J is TRBJ1-4 and V is TRBV2; D may be TRBD1 (6 bases). Trimming removed 9 bases at V and 5 bases at J, with 10 bases between. Germline V gives CDR1 SNHLY, CDR2 FYNNEI. CDR3 length equals 12 residues. The CDR3 bases are TGTGCCAGTCTTGACAGGAATGAAAAACTGTTTTTT. This encodes CASLDRNEKLFF.

The chain combines TRBV18 with TRBJ2-7; possible D gene TRBD1, 5 bases. Germline V gene lookup returns CDR1 KGHSH and CDR2 LQKENI. Trimming took 3 bases from V and 0 from J, leaving 9 bases between them. The CDR3 contains 14 residues. In nucleotides, the CDR3 is TGTGCCAGCTCACCGACCAGGGACTCCTACGAGCAGTACTTC. Translating gives CASSPTRDSYEQYF.

The chain uses TRBV11-2 and TRBJ2-2; TRBD2 aligns across 12 bases. The germline V gene has CDR1 SGHAT and CDR2 FQNNGV. V lost 5 bases to trimming and J lost 5 bases; unmatched junction nucleotides: 6. CDR3 length equals 16 residues. The DNA for the CDR3 is TGTGCCAGCAGCCGACTAGCGGGAGTTAGTACCGGGGAGCTGTTTTTT. This translates into CASSRLAGVSTGELFF.

The V and J genes are TRBV5-1 and TRBJ2-2, with 7 bases that match TRBD2. CDR1 is SGHRS, CDR2 YFSETQ, per germline. CDR3 length equals 14 residues. Unmatched junction bases numbered 6, after V lost 4 bases and J lost 6 bases. The CDR3 here is CASSRRLAAGELFF. The CDR3 nucleotides are TGCGCCAGCAGCCGGCGACTAGCTGCCGGGGAGCTGTTTTTT.